This TCR beta chain is from a study of T cells in Graves' hyperthyroidism and ophthalmopathy. As for the study in general: It was at initial diagnosis, before any treatment, that peripheral blood was collected.

Pregnant or lactating patients were excluded, as were those with uncontrolled infection or other autoimmune disease. Trimming took 5 bases from V and 0 from J, leaving 11 bases between them. This CDR3 is 15 amino acids long. Germline V gene data show CDR1 as MRHNA and CDR2 as SNTAGT. Whole-study findings and limits: Most thyroid clonotypes expanded above 0.001 were also detected in blood.

A note on this clonotype: Its antigen is not known.

Amplified TCR beta CDR3 regions came from RNA transcripts. The HTBI primer set drove a first-round RT-PCR of the TCR CDR3. TCRdb used MiXCR to reprocess the multiplex PCR reads, holding one entry per CDR3 protein. The sample includes 700,000 or so distinct CDR3 sequences, less than 20% of them seen just once. The sample taken for sequencing was blood. The rearrangement links TRBV6-4 to TRBJ1-5; TRBD1 is a possible D gene (6 bases). This clonotype was obtained from a young man with Graves' hyperthyroidism. CDR3 region: CASSLGTHSNQPQHF. DNA of the CDR3: TGTGCCAGCAGTCTCGGGACACATAGCAATCAGCCCCAGCATTTT.